This is a list of T cell receptor beta chains from one sample in a study of Tregs in tolerant kidney transplant recipients. The protocol was immunoSEQ multiplex PCR, while the TCRdb copy is restricted to in-frame clones and leaves out a portion. The data contain over 50,000 clones, about 86% of them seen just once; the ten biggest clones take up 4% to 6.5%. Sequencing was done on a sample of CD4+ T cells from blood. The receptors derive from a human donor in good health. The CDR3 runs from the conserved cysteine through the conserved F or W.

J gene: TRBJ2-7; V gene: TRBV9; CDR3 length: 14; CDR3 protein: CASSRGGRAGEQYF
J gene: TRBJ2-7; V gene: TRBV5-1; CDR3 length: 14; CDR3 protein: CASTIMGQGYEQYF
J gene: TRBJ2-1; V gene: TRBV9; CDR3 length: 12; CDR3 protein: CASSYTANEQFF
J gene: TRBJ2-1; V gene: TRBV7-2; CDR3 length: 13; CDR3 protein: CASSLAGDNEQFF
J gene: TRBJ1-2; V gene: TRBV19; CDR3 length: 13; CDR3 protein: CASGRLSNYGYTF
J gene: TRBJ2-7; V gene: TRBV6-5; CDR3 length: 14; CDR3 protein: CASTRTSGSYEQYF
J gene: TRBJ2-1; V gene: TRBV19; CDR3 length: 11; CDR3 protein: CATVQGDEQFF
J gene: TRBJ1-1; V gene: TRBV10-3; CDR3 length: 11; CDR3 protein: CATVRGTEAFF
J gene: TRBJ2-7; V gene: TRBV10-1; CDR3 length: 15; CDR3 protein: CASSEQTAPGRKQYF
J gene: TRBJ1-4; V gene: TRBV5-1; CDR3 length: 13; CDR3 protein: CASRYQGDEKLFF
J gene: TRBJ2-3; V gene: TRBV5-6; CDR3 length: 16; CDR3 protein: CASSLTRTLSGDTQYF